The clone carrying this T cell receptor (beta chain) was seen repeatedly, ten times or more. This sample was taken from a study of T-cell reconstitution after alpha-beta-depleted transplantation in children. This CDR3 has 18 residues. V was pared by 5 bases and J by 2 bases, with 9 bases of the junction left unmatched. Looked up from germline, CDR1 is KGHDR and CDR2 is SFDVKD. Unique molecular identifiers tagged the TCRbeta library. TCRdb recomputed calls from the PCR reads with MiXCR, one row per CDR3 protein. The profile shows fewer than 120,000 distinct CDR3 sequences, approximately 10% of them singletons.

The chain recombines TRBV24-1 with TRBJ2-5; 14 bases are a match to TRBD2. The source is a human donor who donated a stem cell graft to a child with acute lymphoblastic leukemia. The material was PBMCs from the stem cell graft donor, obtained from the stem cell graft. The CDR3 sequence: CATSASRGTSGRQETQYF. The CDR3 DNA reads TGTGCCACCAGTGCCTCGAGGGGGACTAGCGGGAGACAAGAGACCCAGTACTTC.